This T cell receptor beta chain derives from a study of T cells in Graves' hyperthyroidism and ophthalmopathy. For the study at large: Peripheral blood was collected at initial diagnosis, before any treatment.

In germline, CDR1 is LGHDT, CDR2 YNNKEL (reference sequence). V lost 3 bases and J 2 bases, leaving 13 bases between the germline ends. The CDR3 is 15 amino acids. Amplification yielded TCR beta CDR3 regions, with RNA transcripts as the source. The HTBI set primed first-round TCR CDR3 RT-PCR. Using its own MiXCR run on the multiplex PCR reads, TCRdb lists one record per CDR3 protein. The data contain about 610,000 distinct CDR3 sequences, 14% to 15% of them seen just once; the ten biggest clones take up 3.5% to 4.5%. The source of this sequence is a woman between 35 and 50 years old with Graves' ophthalmopathy. The sequencing input was blood. This chain connects TRBV3-1 to TRBJ2-5; maybe TRBD1 (6 bases). CDR3 amino acids: CASSHPGQYQETQYF. The CDR3 DNA sequence: TGTGCCAGCAGCCATCCCGGACAGTATCAAGAGACCCAGTACTTC.